These 20 T cell receptor beta chains were all obtained from the same sample, sequenced in a study of T cells in women clearing cervical HPV infection. Assay used: immunoSEQ multiplex PCR; TCRdb lists only in-frame clones, some missing. The listing contains around 23,000 clones. The sample was blood buffy coat. All receptors come from a woman between 18 and 75 years old with a cervical HPV16 infection that either progressed to CIN3+ or cleared (not recorded which).

As to this clone: The read terminates 3 residues ahead of where the CDR3 ends, so the germline J gene completes it. V gene TRBV7-3 combines with J gene TRBJ2-2; 11 bases agree with TRBD2. The CDR3 extends over 16 amino acids. Looked up from germline, CDR1 is SGHTA and CDR2 is FQGTGA. The V segment lost 4 bases and the J segment 6 bases; nucleotides outside the gene matches: 7. The CDR3 DNA, read in part, is TGTGCCAGCAGCTCCCTAGCGGGAGGTAGGGCCGGGGAG. Residues: CASSSLAGGRAGE. Given in full, the CDR3 is CASSSLAGGRAGELFF.

About this clone: The observed sequence ends 3 residues before the CDR3 terminus, with the missing tail filled in from the germline J gene. This chain uses TRBV7-3 with TRBJ2-3; 8 bases line up with TRBD2. The trim removed 2 bases at V and 6 bases at J, leaving 7 bases unmatched. CDR3 length: 15 amino acids. Germline assignment: CDR1 SGHTA and CDR2 FQGTGA. CDR3 sequence reads: CASSLDGGAADTQYF. The CDR3 DNA, read in part, is TGTGCCAGCAGCTTAGACGGGGGGGCTGCGGATACG.

To note about this clone: The junction departs from the called germline gene at one end, perhaps through a read error. Coverage ceases 3 residues before the CDR3 finishes, and the germline J gene fills in the end. This chain joins TRBV4-2 and TRBJ2-3; 10 bases fit TRBD2. The germline V gene has CDR1 LGHNA and CDR2 YNFKEQ. The CDR3 totals 15 residues. The CDR3 is CASSQVGLAIDTQYF. Incomplete CDR3 DNA: TGCGCCAGCAGCCAAGTGGGACTAGCGATAGATACG.

With respect to this clone: The read halts 3 residues ahead of the CDR3 end, with the missing end drawn from the germline J gene. The chain joins TRBV12-3 or TRBV12-4 to TRBJ2-1; 11 bases fit TRBD2. The V segment lost 7 bases and the J segment 2 bases; nucleotides outside the gene matches: 4. The CDR3 consists of 15 residues. Here the CDR3 reads CASTSLAGAYNEQFF. Partial CDR3 DNA: TGTGCCAGCACCTCACTAGCGGGAGCCTACAATGAG.

Turning to this clone: The read halts 3 residues ahead of the CDR3 end, with the missing end drawn from the germline J gene. The chain is built from TRBV5-4 and TRBJ2-5; D is perhaps TRBD1 (6 bases). The CDR3 runs to 15 residues. The germline V gene has CDR1 SGHNT and CDR2 YYREEE (reference sequence). Trimming left V 5 bases short and J 5 bases short, with 19 bases between. Incomplete CDR3 DNA: TGTGCCAGCAGTCAAAAGGGACATGGGGGCGAGACC. Translated: CASSQKGHGGET. In full, the CDR3 is CASSQKGHGGETQYF.

As concerns this clone: The read terminates 3 residues ahead of where the CDR3 ends, so the germline J gene completes it. The V and J genes are TRBV7-9 and TRBJ2-3; D might be TRBD2 (6 bases). V was shortened by 1 base and J by 2 bases, with 10 bases between the two germline ends. From germline, CDR1 is SEHNR and CDR2 FQNEAQ (reference sequence). This CDR3 is 15 amino acids long. The CDR3 sequence is CASSLGDFYTDTQYF. The sequenced CDR3 bases are TGTGCCAGCAGCTTAGGGGACTTCTACACAGATACG.

A word on this clone: The read terminates 3 residues ahead of where the CDR3 ends, so the germline J gene completes it. The chain uses TRBV10-2 and TRBJ2-4; 8 bases map to TRBD1. The V gene end was trimmed by 4 bases and the J gene end by 6 bases; junction bases not matched to a gene: 11. Germline V lookup: CDR1 WSHSY, CDR2 SAAADI. The CDR3 covers 16 residues. The CDR3 spells CASSVALAGGRNIQYF. The sequenced CDR3 bases are TGCGCCAGCAGTGTCGCCCTGGCAGGGGGCAGAAACATT.

Note on this clone: With the read ending 3 residues before the CDR3 end, the germline J gene is used to fill in that end. The chain is built from TRBV30 and TRBJ1-2; TRBD1 is a possible D gene (5 bases). Between the trimmed V and J ends, which lost 2 bases and 4 bases, there was a span of 17 bases. The germline V gene has CDR1 GTSNPN and CDR2 SVGIG (reference sequence). The CDR3 is made up of 15 amino acids. CDR3 loop: CAWSPLGGQLYGYTF. The covered CDR3 bases are TGTGCCTGGAGTCCTCTAGGAGGACAACTCTATGGC.

As for this clone: The read finishes 3 residues shy of the CDR3 end, and the germline J gene is used to complete it. J is TRBJ2-1 and V is TRBV7-9, with 8 bases that match TRBD2. CDR3 length equals 14 residues. Trimming removed 7 bases from V and 6 bases from J; junction bases left unmatched: 8. Germline loops: CDR1 SEHNR, CDR2 FQNEAQ (reference sequence). The sequenced part of the CDR3 DNA is TGTGCCAGCACCTTTACGGGGGGGCTCAATGAG. It translates to CASTFTGGLNE. In full, the CDR3 is CASTFTGGLNEQFF.

To note about this clone: Read coverage stops 3 residues before the CDR3 terminus; the germline J gene supplies the remainder. The same CDR3 can be traced to other DNA sequences in this sample. The chain uses TRBV18 and TRBJ2-1, with 10 bases fitting TRBD2. CDR1 and CDR2 from the germline V gene are KGHSH and LQKENI. V trimming: 6 bases; J trimming: 7 bases; junction bases outside the gene matches: 15. CDR3 length equals 17 residues. This chain's CDR3 is CASSPRPSGGGINEQFF. The CDR3 bases that were read are TGTGCCAGCTCCCCTCGGCCAAGCGGGGGGGGGATAAATGAG.

As regards this clone: The CDR3 goes on 3 residues after the read ends, and that part is filled in from the germline J gene. J is TRBJ1-3 and V is TRBV2; a weak D match, TRBD1 (6 bases). Trimming left V 3 bases short and J 9 bases short, with 12 bases between. CDR1 is SNHLY and CDR2 is FYNNEI in the germline V gene. The length of the CDR3 is 13 residues. The CDR3 bases that were read are TGTGCCAGCAGTGACAGCAGGGGCGGCACC. Residues: CASSDSRGGT. The full CDR3 is CASSDSRGGTIYF.

Comment on this clone: The CDR3 goes on 3 residues after the read ends, and that part is filled in from the germline J gene. The V call is TRBV20-1, the J call TRBJ1-5; TRBD1 aligns across 10 bases. J was trimmed by 3 bases and V by 0 bases; bases with no gene match: 5. CDR3 length: 16 amino acids. The V gene's germline CDR1 is DFQATT and CDR2 SNEGSKA (reference sequence). The sequenced CDR3 bases are TGCAGTGCTAGAGATCCTGGGACAGGGGTCAATCAGCCC. Translating gives CSARDPGTGVNQP. The entire CDR3 protein is CSARDPGTGVNQPQHF.

About this clone itself: The read finishes 3 residues shy of the CDR3 end, and the germline J gene is used to complete it. V is TRBV19 and J is TRBJ1-4, with TRBD1 identical over 7 bases. Per the germline V gene, CDR1 is LNHDA and CDR2 is SQIVND (reference sequence). The CDR3 is made up of 16 amino acids. V lost 6 bases to trimming and J lost 4 bases; unmatched junction nucleotides: 11. The CDR3 region is CASSKLPGQNNEKLFF. The part of the CDR3 DNA that was read is TGTGCCAGTAGCAAGCTTCCGGGACAGAATAATGAAAAA.

With respect to this clone: The read is 3 residues too short to cover the CDR3 end, so that end is filled in from the germline J gene. The chain uses TRBV10-3 and TRBJ1-1; 8 nucleotides agree with TRBD1. CDR1 and CDR2 (germline): ENHRY, SYGVKD. The CDR3 is made up of 14 amino acids. CDR3 bases read: TGTGCCATCAGGGACACAGGGGGGAAAACTTTC. This gives the protein CAIRDTGGKTF. The full CDR3 sequence reads CAIRDTGGKTFAFF.

Points on this clone: The read falls 3 residues short of the CDR3 end, and the missing part is taken from the germline J gene. V and J are TRBV20-1 and TRBJ1-2; D might be TRBD1 (5 bases). Germline assignment: CDR1 DFQATT and CDR2 SNEGSKA (reference sequence). Trimming pared 3 bases from V and 2 bases from J, leaving 7 bases between. The CDR3 is 12 amino acids. The CDR3 is CSARNRNYGYTF. Partial CDR3 DNA: TGCAGTGCTAGGAACAGGAACTATGGC.

For this clone: The read is 3 residues too short to cover the CDR3 end, so that end is filled in from the germline J gene. The chain is built from TRBV14 and TRBJ1-2; 7 bases align to TRBD1. Per the germline V gene, CDR1 is SGHDN and CDR2 is FVKESK. The length of the CDR3 is 13 residues. Unmatched junction bases numbered 4, after V lost 5 bases and J lost 4 bases. The CDR3 bases that were read are TGTGCCAGCAGCGAGGGACAGTCCTATGGC. This gives the protein CASSEGQSYG. The CDR3 in its entirety is CASSEGQSYGYTF.

A remark on this clone: The read gets to within 3 residues of the CDR3 end, and the germline J gene fills in the rest. The rearrangement links TRBV5-1 to TRBJ2-5, with TRBD2 matching over 13 bases. The V segment lost 3 bases and the J segment 5 bases; nucleotides outside the gene matches: 4. The germline gives CDR1 SGHRS, CDR2 YFSETQ. This CDR3 has 15 amino acids. CDR3 region: CASSWTSGGLETQYF. The covered CDR3 bases are TGCGCCAGCAGCTGGACTAGCGGGGGCTTGGAGACC.

Turning to this clone: The CDR3 end is not reached by the read, which stops 3 residues before it; the germline J gene fills it in. The gene calls are TRBV30 and TRBJ2-5; D uncertain. Germline-derived CDR1 and CDR2 are GTSNPN and SVGIG (reference sequence). The CDR3 length is 13 residues. The V end lost 0 bases, the J end lost 3 bases, and 8 bases lay between the germline ends. CDR3 sequence: CAWSVQIKETQYF. The CDR3 bases that were read are TGTGCCTGGAGTGTACAGATTAAAGAGACC.

As concerns this clone: The read falls 3 residues short of the CDR3 end, and the missing part is taken from the germline J gene. The chain is built from TRBV5-6 and TRBJ2-7; TRBD2 matches 11 bases. The ends lost 5 bases at V and 2 bases at J; junction bases unmatched: 3. This CDR3 contains 14 residues. Looked up from germline, CDR1 is SGHDT and CDR2 is YYEEEE. The chain's CDR3 is CASRPGLAAYEQYF. CDR3 DNA, as far as it was read: TGTGCCAGCAGACCGGGACTAGCGGCCTACGAG.

As to this clone: The CDR3 is cut off 3 residues early in the read; its end comes from the germline J gene. This rearrangement joins TRBV5-1 to TRBJ2-6; D unresolved. Trimming pared 1 base from V and 2 bases from J, leaving 7 bases between. The germline V gene encodes CDR1 SGHRS and CDR2 YFSETQ. The CDR3 totals 15 residues. CDR3: CASSLTSAGANVLTF. The DNA read from the CDR3 is TGCGCCAGCAGCTTGACATCCGCTGGGGCCAACGTC.